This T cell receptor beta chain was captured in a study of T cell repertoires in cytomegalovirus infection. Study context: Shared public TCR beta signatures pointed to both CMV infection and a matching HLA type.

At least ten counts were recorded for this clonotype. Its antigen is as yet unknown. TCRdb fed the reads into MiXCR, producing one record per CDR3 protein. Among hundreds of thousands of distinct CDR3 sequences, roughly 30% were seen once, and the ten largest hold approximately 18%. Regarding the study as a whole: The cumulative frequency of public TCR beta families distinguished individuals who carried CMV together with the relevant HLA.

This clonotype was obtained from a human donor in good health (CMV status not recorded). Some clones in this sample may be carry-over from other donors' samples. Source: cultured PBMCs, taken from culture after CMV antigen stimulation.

CDR3 amino acids: CASSLSFPRNEKLFF. The CDR3 DNA is TGTGCCAGCAGCTTGTCGTTCCCCCGGAATGAAAAACTGTTTTTT. The rearrangement uses TRBV7-2 and TRBJ1-4; D gene unclear. The germline V and J ends were trimmed by 3 bases and 5 bases, with 13 bases remaining between them. CDR1 is SGHTA and CDR2 is FQGNSA in the germline V gene. The CDR3 has 15 residues.